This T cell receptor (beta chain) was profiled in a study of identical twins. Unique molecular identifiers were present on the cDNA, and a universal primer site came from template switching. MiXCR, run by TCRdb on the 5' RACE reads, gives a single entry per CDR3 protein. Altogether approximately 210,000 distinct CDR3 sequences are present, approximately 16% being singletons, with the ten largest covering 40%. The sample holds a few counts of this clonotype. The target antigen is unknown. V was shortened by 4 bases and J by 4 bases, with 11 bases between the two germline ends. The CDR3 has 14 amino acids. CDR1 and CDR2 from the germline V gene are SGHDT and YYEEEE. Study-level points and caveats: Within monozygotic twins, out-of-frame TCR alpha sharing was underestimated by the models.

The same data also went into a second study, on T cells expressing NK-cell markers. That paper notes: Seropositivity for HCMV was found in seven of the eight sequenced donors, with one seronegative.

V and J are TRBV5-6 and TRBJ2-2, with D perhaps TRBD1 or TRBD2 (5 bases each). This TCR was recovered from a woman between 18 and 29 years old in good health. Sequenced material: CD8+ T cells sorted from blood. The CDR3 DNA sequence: TGTGCCAGCAGCCTGGGACCAGGCACCGGGGAGCTGTTTTTT. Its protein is CASSLGPGTGELFF.